Following are 29 T cell receptor beta chains from one sample sequenced in a study of cytomegalovirus exposure and HLA in healthy donors. 60 Vbeta and 13 Jbeta primers were used in PCR. The table came from immunoSEQ multiplex PCR; TCRdb's copy has only in-frame clones and leaves some out. The table lists 150,000 to 200,000 clones, more than 9.5% of them singletons. The sequencing input was PBMCs. Receptors were obtained from a man aged 45-65 years in good health and CMV-seropositive.

This clone has more than one count but fewer than ten. The chain is built from TRBV6-6 and TRBJ2-3; D not resolved. CDR1 and CDR2 (germline): MNHNY, SVGAGI (reference sequence). The V end lost 2 bases, the J end lost 0 bases, and 9 bases lay between the germline ends. This CDR3 spans 15 amino acids. The CDR3, as DNA: TGTGCCAGCAGTTACGGCACAGCTAGCACAGATACGCAGTATTTT. Its translation is CASSYGTASTDTQYF.

The CDR3 is CASRKGQGHYEQYV. The CDR3 nucleotides read TGTGCCAGCAGGAAGGGACAGGGACACTACGAGCAGTACGTC. The V gene is TRBV5-6, the J gene TRBJ2-7; 9 bases are shared with TRBD1. Looked up from germline, CDR1 is SGHDT and CDR2 is YYEEEE. V lost 5 bases and J lost 3; bases outside the gene matches: 6. The CDR3 totals 14 residues.

This clone was recorded a few times. The chain links TRBV5-1 to TRBJ1-1; D unresolved. CDR3 size: 13 residues. V lost 0 bases and J 0 bases, leaving 3 bases between the germline ends. CDR1 is SGHRS and CDR2 is YFSETQ in the germline V gene. CDR3 coding DNA: TGCGCCAGCAGCTTGGCGGTGAACACTGAAGCTTTCTTT. It is translated as CASSLAVNTEAFF.

This sequence joins TRBV7-9 and TRBJ1-3, with 8 bases that match TRBD1. Germline V gene sequence: CDR1 SEHNR, CDR2 FQNEAQ (reference sequence). This CDR3 is 16 amino acids long. V lost 1 base, J lost 2 bases, and 4 bases stayed unmatched. CDR3 sequence reads: CASSLGTGITGNTIYF. As DNA, the CDR3 is TGTGCCAGCAGCTTAGGGACAGGGATAACTGGAAACACCATATATTTT.

A few counts support this clone. The CDR3 is CASSSPTSGNTGELFF. CDR3 nucleotides: TGTGCCAGCAGCTCCCCGACTAGCGGCAACACCGGGGAGCTGTTTTTT. The chain employs TRBV5-4 and TRBJ2-2; TRBD2 matches 9 bases. The CDR3 is 16 amino acids. Germline CDR1 reads SGHNT; CDR2 reads YYREEE (reference sequence). Trimming at V came to 3 bases and at J to 2 bases, leaving 5 bases not matched to a gene.

The chain combines TRBV27 with TRBJ1-1, with a weak D call TRBD1 (5 bases). The CDR3 length is 14 residues. Trimming cost V 5 bases and J 1 base, with 11 bases left between them. In germline, CDR1 is MNHEY, CDR2 SMNVEV (reference sequence). The CDR3 sequence: CASSRQGSNTEAFF. CDR3 coding DNA: TGTGCCAGCAGTCGCCAGGGATCGAACACTGAAGCTTTCTTT.

The chain links TRBV11-2 to TRBJ2-7; weak D call: TRBD2 (6 bases). Trimming cost V 1 base and J 4 bases, with 14 bases left between them. Germline V gene data show CDR1 as SGHAT and CDR2 as FQNNGV. This CDR3 has 15 residues. The CDR3 DNA follows: TGTGCCAGCAGCTTAGTAGGAGGGGAGTTATACGAGCAGTACTTC. Translation gives CASSLVGGELYEQYF.

This clone was seen a handful of times. The chain combines TRBV6-1 with TRBJ1-2, with 9 bases fitting TRBD1. Looked up from germline, CDR1 is MNHNS and CDR2 is SASEGT. V dropped 7 bases and J dropped 8; count of bases not matched to a gene: 8. CDR3 length equals 13 residues. The CDR3 protein is CASTSGTGRGYTF. The CDR3 DNA sequence: TGTGCCAGCACTTCCGGGACAGGGAGAGGCTACACCTTC.

Here the CDR3 DNA reads TGTGCCAGCAGTGAATCTACCACTAACTATGGCTACACCTTC. Translated, it gives CASSESTTNYGYTF. This sequence joins TRBV2 and TRBJ1-2, with D unresolved. This CDR3 is 14 amino acids long. Germline values: CDR1 SNHLY, CDR2 FYNNEI. Deletions cut 2 bases from V and 0 bases from J, with 7 bases between.

A few counts support this clone. J is TRBJ2-1 and V is TRBV6-1, with 8 bases identical to TRBD1. Germline trimming cut 7 bases from V and 7 bases from J; bases unmatched to any gene: 6. Looked up from germline, CDR1 is MNHNS and CDR2 is SASEGT. CDR3 size: 13 residues. CDR3 residues: CASKTGGFNEQFF. DNA for the CDR3: TGTGCCAGCAAAACAGGGGGTTTTAATGAGCAGTTCTTC.

The CDR3 spells CASSTRQGRGTEAFF. CDR3 coding DNA: TGTGCCAGCAGCACCCGACAGGGGAGGGGGACTGAAGCTTTCTTT. This rearrangement joins TRBV7-9 to TRBJ1-1; 8 bases line up with TRBD1. CDR1 and CDR2 (germline): SEHNR, FQNEAQ (reference sequence). The CDR3 spans 15 residues. Trimming took 5 bases from V and 5 from J; bases not matched to a gene: 10.

The chain recombines TRBV19 with TRBJ1-1; tentative D call: TRBD1 (6 bases). CDR3 length: 12 residues. V was trimmed by 11 bases and J by 4 bases, leaving 14 bases between them. In germline, CDR1 is LNHDA, CDR2 SQIVND (reference sequence). CDR3 sequence (DNA): TGTGCCGTACAGGGCCCTCTCACTGAAGCTTTCTTT. This gives the protein CAVQGPLTEAFF.

The chain links TRBV11-3 to TRBJ1-1, with a tentative D call TRBD1 (5 bases). The CDR3 is 15 residues long. CDR1 SGHNT and CDR2 YENEEA come from the germline V gene. Between the trimmed V and J ends, which lost 5 bases and 5 bases, there was a span of 18 bases. For the CDR3, the DNA is TGTGCCAGCAGCATTGACCCAAACGGGGGTACTGAAGCTTTCTTT. Amino acid sequence: CASSIDPNGGTEAFF. The whole variable domain, filled in from reference TRBV11-3 and TRBJ1-1, reads EAGVVQSPRYKIIEKKQPVAFWCNPISGHNTLYWYLQNLGQGPELLIRYENEEAVDDSQLPKDRFSAERLKGVDSTLKIQPAELGDSAVYLCASSIDPNGGTEAFFGQGTRLTVV.

This clone was observed a few times. V gene TRBV6-5 combines with J gene TRBJ2-2, with D hard to call. Germline loops: CDR1 MNHEY, CDR2 SVGAGI. The CDR3 runs 12 residues. Trimming shortened V by 4 bases and J by 5 bases, and 5 bases separated the two germline ends. The chain's CDR3 is CASSFITGELFF. CDR3 bases: TGTGCCAGCAGTTTCATTACCGGGGAGCTGTTTTTT.

The rearrangement joins TRBV13 to TRBJ2-5, with D possibly matching TRBD2 (6 bases). The CDR3 sequence is 12 residues long. Per germline, CDR1 PRHDT and CDR2 FYEKMQ (reference sequence). V was clipped by 5 bases and J by 5 bases, with 9 bases between them. The CDR3 loop is CASSQGRETQYF. The CDR3 coding sequence is TGTGCCAGCAGCCAAGGGAGGGAGACCCAGTACTTC.

The V call is TRBV7-9, the J call TRBJ1-5; D unresolved. The CDR3 totals 14 residues. Germline loops: CDR1 SEHNR, CDR2 FQNEAQ (reference sequence). Trimming removed 0 bases from V and 4 bases from J, with 7 bases in between. Here the CDR3 reads CASSLAGGNQPQHF. Here the CDR3 DNA reads TGTGCCAGCAGCTTAGCAGGAGGGAATCAGCCCCAGCATTTT.

The chain links TRBV6-1 to TRBJ2-5; perhaps TRBD1 as D (7 bases). This CDR3 spans 15 amino acids. Trimming took off 6 bases at V and 5 bases at J, with 19 bases between the two ends. The germline gives CDR1 MNHNS, CDR2 SASEGT. CDR3 loop: CASRTPGGSRETQYF. As DNA, the CDR3 is TGTGCCAGCAGAACCCCAGGGGGGTCTAGGGAGACCCAGTACTTC.

This clone was seen a handful of times. The CDR3: CASSIYPSGRQETQYF. As DNA, the CDR3 is TGTGCCAGTAGTATCTATCCTAGCGGGAGGCAAGAGACCCAGTACTTC. The V gene is TRBV19, the J gene TRBJ2-5; 11 bases are a match to TRBD2. The CDR3 runs 16 residues. Germline CDR1 reads LNHDA; CDR2 reads SQIVND (reference sequence). V shed 3 bases, J shed 2 bases, and the junction held 5 bases outside the gene matches.

This chain links TRBV7-2 with TRBJ2-3; the match to TRBD2 covers 14 bases. CDR1 and CDR2 (germline): SGHTA, FQGNSA. CDR3 length equals 19 residues. The V gene end was trimmed by 2 bases and the J gene end by 0 bases; junction bases not matched to a gene: 7. CDR3 residues: CASSLTRTSGGTSTDTQYF. In nucleotides, the CDR3 is TGTGCCAGCAGCTTAACCCGGACTAGCGGGGGGACTAGCACAGATACGCAGTATTTT. The full variable domain, completed using reference TRBV7-2 and TRBJ2-3, is GAGVSQSPSNKVTEKGKDVELRCDPISGHTALYWYRQSLGQGLEFLIYFQGNSAPDKSGLPSDRFSAERTGGSVSTLTIQRTQQEDSAVYLCASSLTRTSGGTSTDTQYFGPGTRLTVL.

This clone was observed a few times. The chain joins TRBV7-2 to TRBJ2-2; 10 positions agree with TRBD2. The germline CDR1 and CDR2 sequences are SGHTA and FQGNSA. The CDR3 runs to 15 residues. With V trimmed by 5 bases and J by 5 bases, 5 bases remained unmatched. The CDR3 DNA sequence: TGTGCCAGCAGCCCATGGACTAGCGGAACCGGGGAGCTGTTTTTT. Its translation is CASSPWTSGTGELFF.

A few counts support this clone. The rearrangement joins TRBV9 to TRBJ1-2, with TRBD1 matching 7 bases. Germline V CDR1 and CDR2: SGDLS, YYNGEE. The CDR3 runs 13 residues. V lost 3 bases, J lost 8 bases, and 7 bases stayed unmatched. The CDR3 nucleotides read TGTGCCAGCAGCGAAGAACAGGGGAGCGGCTACACCTTC. Its protein product is CASSEEQGSGYTF.

This clone turned up a few times. At the DNA level, this CDR3 is encoded by other sequences in the same sample as well. The chain combines TRBV5-1 with TRBJ1-1; D is unclear. The CDR3 is 13 residues long. Germline-derived CDR1 and CDR2 are SGHRS and YFSETQ. V gave up 0 bases and J gave up 3 bases, with 6 bases separating them. CDR3 DNA: TGCGCCAGCAGCTTGGTGGGAGACACTGAAGCTTTCTTT. Translated, it gives CASSLVGDTEAFF.

This clone was observed a handful of times. This chain connects TRBV30 to TRBJ1-6, with D possibly being TRBD1 (5 bases). Germline assignment: CDR1 GTSNPN and CDR2 SVGIG (reference sequence). V lost 3 bases and J 18 bases, leaving 21 bases between the germline ends. The CDR3 loop spans 13 amino acids. The DNA for the CDR3 is TGTGCCTGGAGCCAGCTCCGGGGGTCCCCCTCCCACTTT. Amino acid sequence: CAWSQLRGSPSHF.

The gene calls are TRBV18 and TRBJ1-1, with unresolved D. Germline CDR1 is KGHSH and CDR2 is LQKENI. The CDR3 is 13 residues long. With 7 bases removed from V and 1 base from J, the gap between germline ends came to 10 bases. The CDR3 spells CASFTTENTEAFF. The CDR3 DNA follows: TGTGCCAGCTTCACCACAGAGAACACTGAAGCTTTCTTT.

The V gene is TRBV7-8, the J gene TRBJ1-2, with D unclear. The germline gives CDR1 SGHVS, CDR2 FQNEAQ. This CDR3 has 14 amino acids. Trimming removed 0 bases from V and 4 bases from J, with 9 bases in between. The CDR3 region is CASSLAMRLYGYTF. CDR3 sequence (DNA): TGTGCCAGCAGCTTAGCGATGCGGCTCTATGGCTACACCTTC.

V is TRBV27 and J is TRBJ1-4; the match to TRBD1 covers 7 bases. The CDR3 loop spans 15 amino acids. Germline V CDR1 and CDR2: MNHEY, SMNVEV (reference sequence). The J segment lost 6 bases and the V segment lost 5 bases, leaving 9 bases of the junction unmatched. The CDR3 DNA reads TGTGCCAGCAGTACCACGAGACAGGGATATGAAAAACTGTTTTTT. As protein: CASSTTRQGYEKLFF.

The chain employs TRBV7-8 and TRBJ1-1, with D tentatively TRBD1 (6 bases). The CDR3 runs to 14 residues. Germline V gene lookup returns CDR1 SGHVS and CDR2 FQNEAQ. The germline V and J ends were trimmed by 4 bases and 1 base, with 10 bases remaining between them. CDR3 coding DNA: TGTGCCAGCAGCTACCGGGACACGAACACTGAAGCTTTCTTT. Amino acid sequence: CASSYRDTNTEAFF.

This clone was detected a few times. The chain carries TRBV5-6 and TRBJ1-6; a weak D match, TRBD1 (6 bases). The V and J ends lost 7 bases and 6 bases respectively, with 23 bases between them. The V gene's germline CDR1 is SGHDT and CDR2 YYEEEE. The CDR3 is 17 amino acids. In DNA form, the CDR3 reads TGTGCCAGCGGCACACTCCTGACGGGACAAATTAATTCACCCCTCCACTTT. This sequence encodes CASGTLLTGQINSPLHF.

The gene calls are TRBV6-5 and TRBJ1-1; the match to TRBD1 covers 8 bases. V gave up 9 bases and J gave up 11 bases; unmatched junction bases: 11. CDR3 length equals 12 residues. The germline V gene has CDR1 MNHEY and CDR2 SVGAGI. CDR3 coding DNA: TGTGCCAGACCCAGGGGGCAGGTATGGGCTTTCTTT. The encoded protein is CARPRGQVWAFF.